The next 6 T cell receptor beta chains were all read from a single sample in a study of blood T cell repertoires in COVID-19. This table comes from immunoSEQ multiplex PCR, and its TCRdb copy is limited to in-frame clones, with some not included. The sample shows fewer than 200,000 clones, around 90% of them seen only once. The sample was peripheral blood. The receptor set was obtained from a middle-aged man with acute or convalescent COVID-19.

The chain uses TRBV9 and TRBJ2-1; 10 nucleotides agree with TRBD2. The V gene's germline CDR1 is SGDLS and CDR2 YYNGEE. The CDR3 has 17 residues. Unmatched junction bases numbered 3, after V lost 0 bases and J lost 0 bases. The CDR3 sequence is CASSVASGRGSYNEQFF. CDR3 bases: TGTGCCAGCAGCGTAGCTAGCGGGAGAGGCTCCTACAATGAGCAGTTCTTC.

This clone was seen only once. CDR3 DNA: TGTGCCAGCAGTTACGGGGGTCGGGAGGAGACCCAGTACTTC. It yields the protein CASSYGGREETQYF. The V call is TRBV6-2 or TRBV6-3, the J call TRBJ2-5; tentatively, D is TRBD2 (6 bases). Trimming shortened V by 2 bases and J by 5 bases, and 12 bases separated the two germline ends. The CDR3 length is 14 residues. In germline, CDR1 is MNHEY, CDR2 SVGEGT.

The gene calls are TRBV11-3 and TRBJ2-1, with TRBD2 as a possible D gene (6 bases). The CDR3 runs to 12 residues. Between the trimmed V and J ends, which lost 5 bases and 11 bases, there was a span of 13 bases. CDR1 and CDR2 from the germline V gene are SGHNT and YENEEA. The CDR3 loop reads CASSQTGDQQFF. CDR3 coding DNA: TGTGCCAGCAGCCAAACGGGGGACCAGCAGTTCTTC.

The V call is TRBV9, the J call TRBJ1-1; no clear D gene. This CDR3 has 13 amino acids. V lost 0 bases and J 3 bases, leaving 6 bases between the germline ends. The germline V gene encodes CDR1 SGDLS and CDR2 YYNGEE. The DNA for the CDR3 is TGTGCCAGCAGCGTAGGGGCAGACACTGAAGCTTTCTTT. Encoded protein: CASSVGADTEAFF.

The chain combines TRBV27 with TRBJ1-5, with TRBD1 identical over 7 bases. The V gene's germline CDR1 is MNHEY and CDR2 SMNVEV (reference sequence). This CDR3 has 17 amino acids. Trimming at V came to 4 bases and at J to 5 bases, leaving 14 bases not matched to a gene. In DNA form, the CDR3 reads TGTGCCAGCAGTTCAAGACAGGGCTCGCTCATTTATCAGCCCCAGCATTTT. This gives the protein CASSSRQGSLIYQPQHF.

CDR3 nucleotides: TGTGCCTGGAACGCTTTGCGGACTCAAAACACCGGGGAGCTGTTTTTT. This sequence encodes CAWNALRTQNTGELFF. This chain connects TRBV30 to TRBJ2-2; tentative D call: TRBD2 (5 bases). V lost 4 bases to trimming and J lost 2 bases, with 17 bases between them. There are 16 residues in the CDR3. In germline, CDR1 is GTSNPN, CDR2 SVGIG (reference sequence).